One sample yielded the 32 T cell receptor beta chains listed below, sequenced in a study of cytomegalovirus exposure and HLA in healthy donors. This PCR relied on a set of 60 Vbeta primers and 13 Jbeta primers. Assay: immunoSEQ multiplex PCR; the TCRdb copy retains only in-frame clones and omits some. The data show over 85,000 clones, roughly 80% seen once. Sequencing input: PBMCs. The receptors were sampled from a woman in her 30s in good health and CMV-seronegative.

The chain carries TRBV5-4 and TRBJ2-7; TRBD2 aligns across 7 bases. Trimming at V came to 5 bases and at J to 2 bases, leaving 10 bases not matched to a gene. Germline V lookup: CDR1 SGHNT, CDR2 YYREEE (reference sequence). The CDR3 is 15 amino acids. Here the CDR3 reads CASRDRDYNPYEQYF. The CDR3 DNA follows: TGTGCCAGCAGGGACCGGGACTACAACCCCTACGAGCAGTACTTC. Full variable domain (rest looked up from reference TRBV5-4 and TRBJ2-7): ETGVTQSPTHLIKTRGQQVTLRCSSQSGHNTVSWYQQALGQGPQFIFQYYREEENGRGNFPPRFSGLQFPNYSSELNVNALELDDSALYLCASRDRDYNPYEQYFGPGTRLTVT.

The chain is built from TRBV19 and TRBJ1-1, with 7 bases aligning to TRBD1. This CDR3 is 12 amino acids long. J was trimmed by 4 bases and V by 7 bases; bases with no gene match: 3. Germline V gene data show CDR1 as LNHDA and CDR2 as SQIVND (reference sequence). CDR3 sequence reads: CASIQGGTEAFF. The CDR3 DNA sequence: TGTGCCAGTATCCAGGGGGGCACTGAAGCTTTCTTT.

The CDR3 nucleotides read TGTGCCAGCAGCCAGACAGGGGGGAGCTCTGGAAACACCATATATTTT. This gives the protein CASSQTGGSSGNTIYF. The V call is TRBV5-8, the J call TRBJ1-3; 9 bases map to TRBD1. The V segment lost 4 bases and the J segment 0 bases; nucleotides outside the gene matches: 5. This CDR3 contains 16 residues. Germline V lookup: CDR1 SGHTS, CDR2 YDEGEE.

The chain has TRBV14 and TRBJ2-7; 10 bases are shared with TRBD1. Germline V lookup: CDR1 SGHDN, CDR2 FVKESK. The CDR3 runs to 17 residues. V was pared by 1 base and J by 1 base, with 7 bases of the junction left unmatched. CDR3 sequence (DNA): TGTGCCAGCAGCCAAGCCCTCGGGACAGGGGAATCCTACGAGCAGTACTTC. It translates to CASSQALGTGESYEQYF.

The gene calls are TRBV7-6 and TRBJ2-1; 11 bases are shared with TRBD2. The germline V gene encodes CDR1 SGHVS and CDR2 FNYEAQ. The trim removed 5 bases at V and 5 bases at J, leaving 11 bases unmatched. This CDR3 has 17 residues. The CDR3 DNA follows: TGTGCCAGCAGCCCAGGACTAGCGGGCGGCTTGGACAATGAGCAGTTCTTC. Protein sequence: CASSPGLAGGLDNEQFF.

This sequence joins TRBV6-5 and TRBJ2-3; no clear D gene. The V end was cut by 6 bases, the J end by 6 bases, with 10 bases between. The CDR3 covers 12 residues. CDR1 is MNHEY, CDR2 SVGAGI, per germline. CDR3 sequence (DNA): TGTGCCAGCAGATCCCTAGAGGATACGCAGTATTTT. Protein product: CASRSLEDTQYF.

This chain links TRBV30 with TRBJ1-3; 8 nucleotides line up with TRBD1. With 1 base clipped from V and 0 bases from J, the junction kept 8 bases outside the gene matches. This CDR3 comprises 17 residues. Germline assignment: CDR1 GTSNPN and CDR2 SVGIG (reference sequence). CDR3: CAWSEGTGYASGNTIYF. The CDR3 region has the DNA TGTGCCTGGAGTGAGGGGACAGGCTACGCCTCTGGAAACACCATATATTTT. Based on the CDR3 plus reference TRBV30 and TRBJ1-3, the full variable domain is SQTIHQWPATLVQPVGSPLSLECTVEGTSNPNLYWYRQAAGRGLQLLFYSVGIGQISSEVPQNLSASRPQDRQFILSSKKLLLSDSGFYLCAWSEGTGYASGNTIYFGEGSWLTVV.

The chain carries TRBV5-6 and TRBJ2-3, with TRBD2 matching 7 bases. The CDR3 sequence is 15 residues long. The germline V gene has CDR1 SGHDT and CDR2 YYEEEE. Trimming cost V 4 bases and J 4 bases; bases outside gene matches: 9. The CDR3 DNA is TGTGCCAGCAGCCGTAGGGCGGGAGCCTCAGATACGCAGTATTTT. Protein sequence: CASSRRAGASDTQYF.

J is TRBJ1-1 and V is TRBV2, with TRBD1 as a possible D gene (5 bases). V was cut by 6 bases and J by 5 bases, with 10 bases left in between. The CDR3 is 12 amino acids. Germline lookup yields CDR1 SNHLY and CDR2 FYNNEI. Written as DNA, the CDR3 is TGTGCCAGCAGGGAGGGGAGTACTGAAGCTTTCTTT. Its protein is CASREGSTEAFF.

The rearrangement joins TRBV5-1 to TRBJ1-6; a possible D gene is TRBD1 (6 bases). Germline V gene data show CDR1 as SGHRS and CDR2 as YFSETQ. The length of the CDR3 is 15 residues. V dropped 2 bases and J dropped 7 bases, with 13 bases sitting between them. CDR3 bases: TGCGCCAGCAGCTTAGATCGACAGGCCAATTCACCCCTCCACTTT. Residues: CASSLDRQANSPLHF.

This clone was detected a few times. The chain employs TRBV6-5 and TRBJ1-1, with a tentative D call TRBD1 (6 bases). CDR3 length: 13 amino acids. V lost 5 bases, J lost 8 bases, and 15 bases lay in between. Germline-derived CDR1 and CDR2 are MNHEY and SVGAGI. In DNA form, the CDR3 reads TGTGCCAGCAGTGTACCGGGACACCTGGAAGCTTTCTTT. It translates to CASSVPGHLEAFF.

The V gene is TRBV29-1, the J gene TRBJ1-1, with D possibly being TRBD1 (6 bases). V was clipped by 3 bases and J by 3 bases, with 11 bases between them. Germline V gene data show CDR1 as SQVTM and CDR2 as ANQGSEA. This CDR3 spans 13 amino acids. CDR3 nucleotide sequence: TGCAGCGTTGAGAGGGGGTTGGACACTGAAGCTTTCTTT. Amino acids: CSVERGLDTEAFF.

This rearrangement joins TRBV7-8 to TRBJ2-5; TRBD2 matches at 11 bases. The junction had 3 bases not matched to a gene; V was cut back by 7 bases and J by 5 bases. The CDR3 sequence is 13 residues long. CDR1 and CDR2 from the germline V gene are SGHVS and FQNEAQ. Here the CDR3 reads CASTPSGRETQYF. The CDR3 DNA reads TGTGCCAGCACCCCTAGCGGGAGGGAGACCCAGTACTTC.

The rearrangement links TRBV5-4 to TRBJ2-2; D remains ambiguous. The V gene's germline CDR1 is SGHNT and CDR2 YYREEE (reference sequence). CDR3 length: 16 residues. Trimming left V 4 bases short and J 0 bases short, with 13 bases between. CDR3 protein: CASSPLTKANTGELFF. The CDR3 DNA reads TGTGCCAGCAGCCCATTGACAAAGGCGAACACCGGGGAGCTGTTTTTT.

This chain links TRBV2 with TRBJ2-4, with D unresolved. The CDR3 is 15 amino acids. Trimming stripped 0 bases from V and 5 bases from J, with 11 bases between. Germline V gene lookup returns CDR1 SNHLY and CDR2 FYNNEI. CDR3 sequence: CASSEAGPGQNIQYF. The DNA for the CDR3 is TGTGCCAGCAGTGAAGCCGGTCCAGGCCAAAACATTCAGTACTTC.

This sequence joins TRBV4-3 and TRBJ1-1; TRBD1 matches 8 bases. V was clipped by 0 bases and J by 0 bases; unmatched bases: 6. Germline-derived CDR1 and CDR2 are LGHNA and YSLEER. This CDR3 is 17 amino acids long. The CDR3 region has the DNA TGCGCCAGCAGCCAAGATCAAACAGGGGGAATGAACACTGAAGCTTTCTTT. Translating it yields CASSQDQTGGMNTEAFF.

The rearrangement uses TRBV29-1 and TRBJ2-1; a weak D match, TRBD2 (6 bases). The germline V and J ends were trimmed by 7 bases and 3 bases, with 13 bases remaining between them. The CDR3 consists of 13 residues. Per the germline V gene, CDR1 is SQVTM and CDR2 is ANQGSEA. CDR3 region: CSGRERLYNEQFF. CDR3 DNA sequence: TGCAGCGGTCGGGAGCGGCTCTACAATGAGCAGTTCTTC.

The chain combines TRBV9 with TRBJ2-7; D perhaps matches TRBD2 (6 bases). Germline V CDR1 and CDR2: SGDLS, YYNGEE. The CDR3 loop spans 15 amino acids. V dropped 0 bases and J dropped 2 bases, with 12 bases sitting between them. The CDR3, as DNA: TGTGCCAGCAGCGTAGGGCGGGACTGGCCCTACGAGCAGTACTTC. As protein: CASSVGRDWPYEQYF.

The gene calls are TRBV28 and TRBJ2-7, with 9 bases fitting TRBD2. The CDR3 has 14 residues. CDR1 and CDR2 from the germline V gene are MDHEN and SYDVKM. Germline trimming cut 3 bases from V and 0 bases from J; bases unmatched to any gene: 0. This CDR3 reads CASSFSGSSYEQYF. As DNA, the CDR3 is TGTGCCAGCAGTTTTAGCGGGAGCTCCTACGAGCAGTACTTC.

The V gene is TRBV27, the J gene TRBJ2-1; 8 bases are shared with TRBD1. In germline, CDR1 is MNHEY, CDR2 SMNVEV (reference sequence). Germline trimming cut 7 bases from V and 9 bases from J; bases unmatched to any gene: 11. This CDR3 comprises 14 residues. CDR3 sequence (DNA): TGTGCCAGCACCGGAAGACAGGGGAGAGTTGAGCAGTTCTTC. Amino acids: CASTGRQGRVEQFF.

This chain joins TRBV4-1 and TRBJ2-3; no clear D gene. Germline V gene data show CDR1 as MGHRA and CDR2 as YSYEKL. The germline V and J ends were trimmed by 0 bases and 2 bases, with 6 bases remaining between them. The CDR3 is 14 residues long. The DNA for the CDR3 is TGCGCCAGCAGCCAAGAATCACTCACAGATACGCAGTATTTT. Its translation: CASSQESLTDTQYF.

The rearrangement uses TRBV7-5 and TRBJ1-2. TRBV7-5 is described as a pseudogene. This CDR3 spans 16 amino acids. In DNA, the CDR3 is TGTGTCAGAAGATGGAGCCGAATTAACCGCCGCTATGGCTACACCTTC. Translation gives CVRRWSRINRRYGYTF.

This clone was seen just once. The same CDR3 also results from other DNA sequences found in this sample. This chain uses TRBV7-2 with TRBJ2-2, with a weak D call TRBD2 (7 bases). The CDR3 consists of 19 residues. V was shortened by 5 bases and J by 3 bases, with 25 bases between the two germline ends. CDR1 SGHTA and CDR2 FQGNSA come from the germline V gene. The CDR3 sequence: CASSRKRVGGAADTGELFF. The CDR3 DNA reads as TGTGCCAGCAGCCGAAAAAGGGTTGGGGGGGCGGCCGACACCGGGGAGCTGTTTTTT.

The chain couples TRBV29-1 to TRBJ2-5; 7 bases match TRBD2. The CDR3 runs 12 residues. CDR1 is SQVTM, CDR2 ANQGSEA, per germline. V was clipped by 7 bases and J by 5 bases; unmatched bases: 7. CDR3: CSGRDYGETQYF. In DNA form, the CDR3 reads TGCAGCGGGAGGGACTATGGGGAGACCCAGTACTTC.

The chain carries TRBV7-2 and TRBJ2-2, with D perhaps matching TRBD1 (5 bases). The length of the CDR3 is 13 residues. Deletions cut 3 bases from V and 4 bases from J, with 6 bases between. Germline CDR1 and CDR2: SGHTA and FQGNSA. The CDR3 spells CASSFRVTGELFF. The DNA for the CDR3 is TGTGCCAGCAGCTTCAGGGTCACCGGGGAGCTGTTTTTT.

This rearrangement joins TRBV29-1 to TRBJ2-1; a weak D match, TRBD1 (5 bases). CDR3 length: 15 amino acids. The germline V and J ends were trimmed by 6 bases and 2 bases, with 17 bases remaining between them. The germline V gene encodes CDR1 SQVTM and CDR2 ANQGSEA. CDR3 in amino acids: CSVISGSSAYNEQFF. For the CDR3, the DNA is TGCAGCGTGATCTCAGGGTCCTCGGCCTACAATGAGCAGTTCTTC.

This clone showed up just a few times. This chain links TRBV2 with TRBJ2-1; 8 bases map to TRBD2. CDR1 is SNHLY and CDR2 is FYNNEI in the germline V gene. J gave up 0 bases and V 8 bases, and 3 bases lay outside the gene matches. The CDR3 length is 14 residues. CDR3 in DNA: TGTGCCAGCTTAGCGGGGAACTCCTACAATGAGCAGTTCTTC. This encodes CASLAGNSYNEQFF.

This clone occurred a few times. V gene TRBV13 combines with J gene TRBJ2-3; the D gene is possibly TRBD2 (6 bases). V was trimmed by 10 bases and J by 1 base, leaving 15 bases between them. Germline V lookup: CDR1 PRHDT, CDR2 FYEKMQ (reference sequence). CDR3 size: 14 residues. The CDR3 is CATQMGLGTDTQYF. In DNA, the CDR3 is TGTGCCACGCAAATGGGACTTGGCACAGATACGCAGTATTTT.

The chain is built from TRBV11-2 and TRBJ2-2, with TRBD2 identical over 9 bases. Losses at the gene ends were 5 bases for V and 2 bases for J; bases not matched to a gene: 6. Germline V gene lookup returns CDR1 SGHAT and CDR2 FQNNGV. The CDR3 spans 16 residues. The CDR3 protein is CASSTGTSRNTGELFF. CDR3 DNA sequence: TGTGCCAGCAGCACCGGGACTAGCAGAAACACCGGGGAGCTGTTTTTT.

This clone turned up a few times. The chain uses TRBV5-4 and TRBJ2-7; TRBD1 matches at 11 bases. Germline trimming cut 3 bases from V and 3 bases from J; bases unmatched to any gene: 2. The CDR3 is 14 amino acids. Germline CDR1 and CDR2: SGHNT and YYREEE (reference sequence). The CDR3 sequence: CASSSGTGGYEQYF. In nucleotides, the CDR3 is TGTGCCAGCAGCTCCGGGACAGGGGGCTACGAGCAGTACTTC. Combining the CDR3 with reference TRBV5-4 and TRBJ2-7 gives the whole variable domain ETGVTQSPTHLIKTRGQQVTLRCSSQSGHNTVSWYQQALGQGPQFIFQYYREEENGRGNFPPRFSGLQFPNYSSELNVNALELDDSALYLCASSSGTGGYEQYFGPGTRLTVT.

The sample holds one count of this clone. The J gene is TRBJ2-2, the V gene TRBV9; perhaps TRBD1 as D (5 bases). V shed 0 bases and J shed 6 bases, with 9 bases lying between them. There are 14 residues in the CDR3. CDR1 SGDLS and CDR2 YYNGEE come from the germline V gene. The CDR3 nucleotides read TGTGCCAGCAGCGTAGTCCAGGGCGCCGGGGAGCTGTTTTTT. This codes for CASSVVQGAGELFF.

This chain connects TRBV9 to TRBJ2-2, with 7 bases that match TRBD2. Germline V gene lookup returns CDR1 SGDLS and CDR2 YYNGEE. J gave up 6 bases and V 4 bases, and 9 bases lay outside the gene matches. CDR3 length equals 15 residues. CDR3 loop: CASSPGEGLPGELFF. CDR3 bases: TGTGCCAGCAGCCCGGGGGAGGGGCTCCCCGGGGAGCTGTTTTTT.